Sequencing of this T cell receptor (beta chain) was carried out in a study of cytomegalovirus exposure and HLA in healthy donors. As for the study in general: Early release data held some 79 million unique TCRs from HLA-typed donors.

Study-wide findings and caveats: In a later analysis, across HLA loci, associated TCR counts were highest for DRB1, lowest for HLA-C. HLA allele associations emerged for roughly 17,000 TCR beta sequences in a later analysis, at 0.05 false discovery rate. In a later analysis, productive TCRs from donors in an Asian-associated ancestry cluster reportedly carried fewer N-insertions than the cohort mean.

Germline CDR1 SGHTA, CDR2 FQGNSA. The length of the CDR3 is 15 residues. V lost 7 bases to trimming and J lost 2 bases; unmatched junction nucleotides: 6. A remark on this clone: What it recognizes is unknown.

In the PCR, 60 Vbeta and 13 Jbeta primers were used. Data came from immunoSEQ multiplex PCR; TCRdb stores just in-frame clones and leaves some out. Of some 160,000 clones in the sample, 70% to 90% were seen once. The V gene is TRBV7-2, the J gene TRBJ2-3; 10 positions agree with TRBD2. This receptor was obtained from a man younger than 40 in good health and CMV-seropositive. The sequenced material came from PBMCs. The CDR3 is CASNLAGVLTDTQYF. The CDR3 DNA follows: TGTGCCAGCAACCTAGCGGGAGTCCTCACAGATACGCAGTATTTT.